This T cell receptor beta chain was profiled in a study of cytomegalovirus exposure and HLA in healthy donors. Between the trimmed V and J ends, which lost 5 bases and 1 base, there was a span of 19 bases. The CDR3 consists of 17 residues. Germline V gives CDR1 PRHDT, CDR2 FYEKMQ (reference sequence). This PCR relied on a set of 60 Vbeta primers and 13 Jbeta primers. Here immunoSEQ multiplex PCR was the method, and the copy in TCRdb shows in-frame clones only, minus some. This table holds 150,000 to 200,000 clones, 65% to 80% found once. Specimen: PBMCs. The chain is built from TRBV13 and TRBJ2-3, with D possibly TRBD1 on 8 matching bases. This receptor was obtained from a female donor in good health and CMV-seronegative. The CDR3 DNA sequence: TGTGCCAGCAGCCGCGACAGGGGAGGGAGCGGCACAGATACGCAGTATTTT. Its protein product is CASSRDRGGSGTDTQYF.